This T cell receptor (beta chain) was recovered during a study of siplizumab effects on memory and regulatory T cells. General study results and limits: Naive-or-memory phenotypes were unassignable for roughly 80-97% of proliferating CD4+ or CD8+ clones. Naive T cells looked more diverse than memory cells, and they looked like major contributors to the alloresponse. Relative to controls at 25% to 30%, mappable alloreactive CD4+ clones exhibited a mean Treg-derived proportion of approximately 70% with siplizumab.

Trimming shortened V by 8 bases and J by 0 bases, and 6 bases separated the two germline ends. Germline CDR1 and CDR2: MDHEN and SYDVKM. The CDR3 totals 12 residues. In each sample, about 10^5 TCR templates were assayed. Libraries were prepared by immunoSEQ multiplex PCR; TCRdb keeps only in-frame clonotypes and omits some of them. The data show 50,000 to 70,000 clones, roughly 96% seen once. Note on this clone: As yet, its antigen is unknown.

The sequenced sample consisted of naive CD8+ T cells sorted from blood. The chain combines TRBV28 with TRBJ2-3, with D unclear. This clonotype was obtained from a human donor in good health. The CDR3 DNA reads as TGTGCCAGCCGTACAAGCACAGATACGCAGTATTTT. Residues: CASRTSTDTQYF.